These T cell receptor beta chains were read from a single sample in a study of cytomegalovirus exposure and HLA in healthy donors. Assay used: immunoSEQ multiplex PCR; TCRdb lists only in-frame clones, some missing. Found here are tens of thousands of clones, 65% to 90% of them singletons; the top ten hold about 19%. Sample: PBMCs. The receptors derive from a man between 65 and 79 years old in good health and CMV-seropositive. Each CDR3 is given with its conserved first and last residue. The D gene is left open where the match is weak. The size entry is marked missing in some rows and otherwise reads once, few, many or a size class.

J gene	CDR3 length	V gene	D gene	clone size	CDR3 DNA	CDR3 protein
TRBJ2-1	15	TRBV10-3	NA	few	TGTGCCATCAAGGACCTTCGGCGGGGGCCTTACGAGCAGTTCTTC	CAIKDLRRGPYEQFF
TRBJ1-3	14	TRBV2	NA	NA	TGTGCCAGCAGTGGTATTACTTCTGGAAACACCATATATTTT	CASSGITSGNTIYF
TRBJ1-6	15	TRBV12-5	NA	NA	TGTGCTAGTGCTATCAACAGGGTTGGTAATTCACCCCTCCACTTT	CASAINRVGNSPLHF
TRBJ2-7	14	TRBV2	NA	NA	TGTGCCAGCGCTTCCCAGGGGATCGATACCGAGCAGTACTTC	CASASQGIDTEQYF
TRBJ2-7	13	TRBV7-6	NA	NA	TGTGCCAGCAGCTTAGAGGCTAGGAGTGAGCAGTACTTC	CASSLEARSEQYF
TRBJ2-7	13	TRBV27	TRBD2	few	TGTGCCAGCCGTCGGGAGGGCTCCTACGAGCAGTACTTC	CASRREGSYEQYF
TRBJ2-1	13	TRBV2	TRBD2	NA	TGTGCCAGCAGCCTAGCGGGGGGGGCAGAGCAGTTCTTC	CASSLAGGAEQFF
TRBJ2-7	13	TRBV27	NA	NA	TGTGCCAGCAGTCCGTTACAAAGCTACGAGCAGTACTTC	CASSPLQSYEQYF
TRBJ2-7	13	TRBV2	TRBD1	NA	TGTGCCAGCAGTGTAACAGGGGGCTACGAGCAGTACTTC	CASSVTGGYEQYF
TRBJ2-3	13	TRBV4-2	NA	NA	TGTGCCAGCAGCCCGGGGGATGCAGATACGCAGTATTTT	CASSPGDADTQYF
TRBJ1-2	13	TRBV28	NA	NA	TGTGCCAGCAGTTTTGGTACGGACTATGGCTACACCTTC	CASSFGTDYGYTF
TRBJ2-7	14	TRBV5-1	TRBD1	NA	TGCGCCAGCAGCCCGGGACAGGGGGTCCACGAGCAGTACTTC	CASSPGQGVHEQYF
TRBJ2-2	16	TRBV5-4	TRBD2	NA	TGTGCCAGCAGCTCCAGCGGGAGGGCCAGAACCGGGGAGCTGTTTTTT	CASSSSGRARTGELFF
TRBJ1-2	15	TRBV18	NA	NA	TGTGCCAGCTCACCAGTGGAAGGGGCTAACTATGGCTACACCTTC	CASSPVEGANYGYTF